The clone carrying this T cell receptor (beta chain) turned up a few times. This CDR3 has 18 amino acids. CDR1 is SGDLS and CDR2 is YYNGEE in the germline V gene. Trimming removed 4 bases from V and 0 bases from J, with 17 bases in between. Time point noted: newly diagnosed GD, antithyroid drugs for less than 3 months. There was RNA extracted from PBMCs, and the TCR library was made from it. The sample is drawn from a study of regulatory T cells in long-lasting Graves disease. To make TCR beta libraries, researchers used iRepertoire HTBI primers and Arm-PCR of CDR3 regions. One entry per CDR3 protein results from TCRdb running MiXCR on the multiplex PCR reads. Of roughly 420,000 distinct CDR3 sequences listed, less than 20% are singletons. These data also formed part of another study, on T cells in Graves' hyperthyroidism and ophthalmopathy.

The sequencing used peripheral blood mononuclear cells (PBMCs), collected at new diagnosis, from a patient treated with antithyroid drugs. This TCR was sampled from a woman in her thirties with Graves disease. The rearrangement links TRBV9 to TRBJ2-6; the D gene is possibly TRBD1 (7 bases). The CDR3 nucleotides are TGTGCCAGCAGCCCCGCGGGACAGCCCACCTCTGGGGCCAACGTCCTGACTTTC. The encoded protein is CASSPAGQPTSGANVLTF.